This TCR beta chain was identified during a study of shared clonotypes between healthy human individuals. Repertoires were generated with immunoSEQ multiplex PCR, while TCRdb's copy carries only in-frame clones and drops some. The sample yields around 1.9 million clones, 90% to 95% seen once. Terminally differentiated effector memory CD45RA+ cells were excluded from the naive CD8 cells, which were CD45RO-negative and positively selected for CCR7. Every donor was a Caucasian adult from Nashville, Tennessee. The germline CDR1 and CDR2 sequences are MGHRA and YSYEKL. J was trimmed by 0 bases and V by 1 base; bases with no gene match: 6. CDR3 length equals 17 residues.

Sequencing input: naive CD8+ T cells from PBMCs. The receptor was derived from a man between 18 and 35 years old in good health. Some clones in this sample may be carry-over from other donors' samples. The chain is built from TRBV4-1 and TRBJ2-1, with 7 bases fitting TRBD2. CDR3 sequence reads: CASSQAGAGSSYNEQFF. The CDR3 bases are TGCGCCAGCAGCCAAGCGGGAGCGGGGAGCTCCTACAATGAGCAGTTCTTC.